The 17 T cell receptor beta chains presented below share a single source sample, sequenced in a study of CD8 T cells in ankylosing spondylitis. TCRdb re-called the 5' RACE reads through MiXCR, storing one row per CDR3 protein. The table has approximately 110,000 distinct CDR3 sequences, 20% to 30% seen once. Sequencing input: synovial fluid, either unsorted or a sorted T cell fraction (not recorded which). These receptor sequences come from a male donor with ankylosing spondylitis.

This clonotype came up many times. The chain uses TRBV4-2 and TRBJ2-5; unclear D gene. Germline V gives CDR1 LGHNA, CDR2 YNFKEQ. This CDR3 is built from 13 residues. Trimming pared 3 bases from V and 3 bases from J, leaving 8 bases between. CDR3 sequence reads: CASSQETEETQYF. The DNA of the CDR3 is TGTGCCAGCAGCCAGGAGACGGAAGAGACCCAGTACTTC.

This chain joins TRBV11-2 and TRBJ2-1, with 7 bases lining up with TRBD1. This CDR3 spans 15 amino acids. J was trimmed by 7 bases and V by 5 bases; bases with no gene match: 11. Germline values: CDR1 SGHAT, CDR2 FQNNGV. The CDR3 sequence: CASSIRGMPENEQFF. As DNA, the CDR3 is TGTGCCAGCAGCATCAGGGGGATGCCTGAGAATGAGCAGTTCTTC.

V is TRBV7-2 and J is TRBJ1-1; D remains ambiguous. The CDR3 consists of 10 residues. Trimming pared 5 bases from V and 13 bases from J, leaving 11 bases between. Germline loops: CDR1 SGHTA, CDR2 FQGNSA. CDR3 DNA: TGTGCCAGCAGCCAATCTGGGTTTTTCTTT. Residues: CASSQSGFFF.

The gene calls are TRBV6-1 and TRBJ2-7; no definite D call. CDR1 is MNHNS and CDR2 is SASEGT in the germline V gene. Trimming cost V 2 bases and J 1 base, with 6 bases left between them. This CDR3 is 13 amino acids long. The CDR3 loop reads CASSETPSYEQYF. CDR3 coding DNA: TGTGCCAGCAGTGAAACCCCGTCCTACGAGCAGTACTTC.

This chain joins TRBV27 and TRBJ2-1; D remains ambiguous. CDR1 and CDR2 from the germline V gene are MNHEY and SMNVEV (reference sequence). Trimming stripped 3 bases from V and 4 bases from J, with 13 bases between. CDR3 length equals 15 residues. DNA of the CDR3: TGTGCCAGCAGTTTCGGTAGTAATGGATACAATGAGCAGTTCTTC. Amino acids: CASSFGSNGYNEQFF.

This clonotype was found a few times. The chain couples TRBV20-1 to TRBJ2-1; D gene unclear. Trimming took off 0 bases at V and 0 bases at J, with 21 bases between the two ends. The CDR3 covers 19 residues. Looked up from germline, CDR1 is DFQATT and CDR2 is SNEGSKA (reference sequence). The CDR3 region is CSARDDEKGPISSYNEQFF. The CDR3 coding sequence is TGCAGTGCTAGAGATGACGAGAAAGGGCCTATTAGCTCCTACAATGAGCAGTTCTTC.

This clonotype has at least ten counts. J is TRBJ2-7 and V is TRBV4-1; D is ambiguous. Per the germline V gene, CDR1 is MGHRA and CDR2 is YSYEKL. This CDR3 spans 14 amino acids. V was trimmed by 0 bases and J by 5 bases, leaving 11 bases between them. The CDR3: CASSQELVGHEQYV. As DNA, the CDR3 is TGCGCCAGCAGCCAAGAATTGGTGGGCCACGAGCAGTACGTC.

This chain connects TRBV12-3 or TRBV12-4 to TRBJ2-2, with D possibly being TRBD2 (5 bases). The CDR3 contains 14 residues. Trimming stripped 2 bases from V and 6 bases from J, with 10 bases between. The CDR3 protein is CASSLIRGPGELFF. DNA for the CDR3: TGTGCCAGCAGTTTAATACGGGGTCCCGGGGAGCTGTTTTTT.

V usage is TRBV19 and J usage is TRBJ1-1, with D possibly TRBD1 on 6 matching bases. The CDR3 runs 15 residues. Looked up from germline, CDR1 is LNHDA and CDR2 is SQIVND (reference sequence). Trimming stripped 5 bases from V and 1 base from J, with 14 bases between. CDR3 DNA: TGTGCCAGTAGTCCAAAGGGACATCAGAACACTGAAGCTTTCTTT. It codes for CASSPKGHQNTEAFF. Full variable domain (rest looked up from reference TRBV19 and TRBJ1-1): DGGITQSPKYLFRKEGQNVTLSCEQNLNHDAMYWYRQDPGQGLRLIYYSQIVNDFQKGDIAEGYSVSREKKESFPLTVTSAQKNPTAFYLCASSPKGHQNTEAFFGQGTRLTVV.

This clonotype was seen repeatedly, ten times or more. The CDR3 DNA follows: TGTGCCAGCAGCTCCTGGACAGGGTACACAGATACGCAGTATTTT. It encodes CASSSWTGYTDTQYF. This sequence joins TRBV5-5 and TRBJ2-3; TRBD1 agrees at 8 bases. V lost 3 bases and J lost 2; bases outside the gene matches: 5. CDR3 length: 15 residues. Germline-derived CDR1 and CDR2 are SGHKS and YYEKEE (reference sequence).

This sequence joins TRBV29-1 and TRBJ2-1; TRBD1 might be the D (6 bases). The CDR3 totals 13 residues. CDR1 and CDR2 (germline): SQVTM, ANQGSEA. Trimming removed 6 bases from V and 0 bases from J, with 9 bases in between. Written as DNA, the CDR3 is TGCAGCGTATGGGACACCTCCTACAATGAGCAGTTCTTC. This translates into CSVWDTSYNEQFF.

This chain links TRBV7-8 with TRBJ2-5, with TRBD2 matching 12 bases. V dropped 5 bases and J dropped 1; count of bases not matched to a gene: 11. The CDR3 covers 18 residues. Germline CDR1 and CDR2: SGHVS and FQNEAQ. CDR3 DNA sequence: TGTGCCAGCAGCCGACTAGCGGGAGAATTCGGCCCCCAAGAGACCCAGTACTTC. It codes for CASSRLAGEFGPQETQYF.

This clonotype was observed at least ten times. The chain is built from TRBV11-2 and TRBJ2-1; D is possibly TRBD2 (7 bases). The CDR3 covers 14 residues. V dropped 5 bases and J dropped 14 bases, with 22 bases sitting between them. Germline V gene sequence: CDR1 SGHAT, CDR2 FQNNGV. CDR3 protein: CASSPSGGQTNEFF. CDR3 bases: TGTGCCAGCAGCCCCTCCGGGGGGCAGACAAACGAGTTCTTC. Drawing the rest from reference TRBV11-2 and TRBJ2-1, the complete variable domain is EAGVAQSPRYKIIEKRQSVAFWCNPISGHATLYWYQQILGQGPKLLIQFQNNGVVDDSQLPKDRFSAERLKGVDSTLKIQPAKLEDSAVYLCASSPSGGQTNEFFGPGTRLTVL.

The V gene is TRBV21-1, the J gene TRBJ1-4. TRBV21-1 is classified as a pseudogene. The CDR3 covers 14 residues. As DNA, the CDR3 is TGTGCCAGCAGCACAGACAAGACTAATGAAAAACTGTTTTTT. Protein sequence: CASSTDKTNEKLFF.

In its sample, this clonotype was seen a few times. The CDR3 sequence: CASSVTGYGYTF. Written as DNA, the CDR3 is TGTGCCAGCAGTGTTACAGGGTATGGCTACACCTTC. This chain uses TRBV12-3 or TRBV12-4 with TRBJ1-2, with a weak D call TRBD1 (6 bases). The CDR3 covers 12 residues. Trimming removed 5 bases from V and 5 bases from J, with 9 bases in between.

J is TRBJ2-1 and V is TRBV20-1; 12 nucleotides agree with TRBD2. This CDR3 is 17 amino acids long. Germline-derived CDR1 and CDR2 are DFQATT and SNEGSKA (reference sequence). Trimming cost V 5 bases and J 4 bases; bases outside gene matches: 12. CDR3 sequence (DNA): TGCAGTGCTTTTAGGACTAGCGGGAAGGAGGGTTACAATGAGCAGTTCTTC. This codes for CSAFRTSGKEGYNEQFF.

V gene TRBV19 combines with J gene TRBJ2-7, with a weak D call TRBD2 (6 bases). This CDR3 spans 15 amino acids. Between the trimmed V and J ends, which lost 3 bases and 4 bases, there was a span of 16 bases. Germline V gene sequence: CDR1 LNHDA, CDR2 SQIVND (reference sequence). The DNA of the CDR3 is TGTGCCAGTAGTATCGCCTTAGCGGAAGCTTACGAGCAGTACTTC. Encoded protein: CASSIALAEAYEQYF.